A selection of T cell receptor beta chains follows, all from one sample in a study of cytotoxic CD8 clonotypes in ibrutinib-treated CLL. The data were produced by immunoSEQ multiplex PCR, yet TCRdb's version contains in-frame clones alone and is incomplete. The sample has some 160,000 clones, more than 75% seen once. The sequenced sample was PBMCs, obtained after 12 months of ibrutinib treatment. The receptors here all came from a human donor with chronic lymphocytic leukemia. Both conserved end residues are part of each CDR3. D genes are given only for firm matches. Part of the rows lack a size; the others show once, few, many or a class for expanded clones.

few | - | TRBJ2-7 | TRBV28 | TGTGCCAGCAGTTTAATATCCGGAGTCTACGAGCAGTACTTC | CASSLISGVYEQYF
- | - | TRBJ1-1 | TRBV14 | TGTGCCAGCAGCCAAGAATTACTCCGGGGGGAAGCTTTCTTT | CASSQELLRGEAFF
- | - | TRBJ2-1 | TRBV9 | TGTGCCAGCAGCCCGAGTGGAGGGGACGGAACCCGGTTCTTC | CASSPSGGDGTRFF
- | - | TRBJ2-1 | TRBV7-8 | TGTGCCAGCAGCCAACCCGGGACTGGGACGAAAAGTGAGCAGTTCTTC | CASSQPGTGTKSEQFF
- | - | TRBJ1-1 | TRBV9 | TGTGCCAGCAGCGGGAGTATATCGATGAACACTGAAGCTTTCTTT | CASSGSISMNTEAFF
once | - | TRBJ2-7 | TRBV7-6 | TGTGCCAGCAGCCCAGGCCGGGCAGGGGTTTCTTACGAGCAGTACTTC | CASSPGRAGVSYEQYF
- | - | TRBJ2-1 | TRBV4-2 | TGTGCCAGCAGCCAATCCCGGAGTGGAGGTGGGCACAATGAGCAGTTCTTC | CASSQSRSGGGHNEQFF
few | - | TRBJ1-2 | TRBV30 | TGTGCCTGGAGTTCTGGGCGAGAGCTAGCTAACTATGGCTACACCTTC | CAWSSGRELANYGYTF
- | - | TRBJ1-2 | TRBV5-8 | TGTGCCAGCAGCTTGCCACCGCGGTTGGGCTACACCTTC | CASSLPPRLGYTF
- | TRBD1 | TRBJ2-7 | TRBV9 | TGTGCCAGCAGCGAGGAACAGGGGAGCGAGCAGTACTTC | CASSEEQGSEQYF